This T cell receptor (beta chain) stems from a study of blood T cell repertoires in COVID-19. For the study at large: Acute and convalescent COVID-19 specimens originated in the United States, Italy and Spain. The cDNA or gDNA used as material had been derived from T cells, B-cell-depleted T cells, or PBMCs.

Donors were grouped by their self-reported clinical history. All recovered Cohort 3 donors got two negative PCRs, got clearance, or saw symptom resolution. The table came from immunoSEQ multiplex PCR; TCRdb's copy has only in-frame clones and leaves some out. The table has around 150,000 clones, 80% seen once. Germline CDR1 reads SGDLS; CDR2 reads YYNGEE. The CDR3 runs to 15 residues. V lost 0 bases and J 0 bases, leaving 7 bases between the germline ends. The gene calls are TRBV9 and TRBJ2-1; D gene ambiguous. The sample comprised PBMCs or T cells enriched from blood (not recorded which). The receptor was derived from a woman in her fifties or sixties who had recovered from COVID-19. CDR3 sequence reads: CASSVGRSSYNEQFF. CDR3 nucleotides: TGTGCCAGCAGCGTAGGACGGAGCTCCTACAATGAGCAGTTCTTC.